This T cell receptor (beta chain) was captured in a study of shared clonotypes between healthy human individuals. Study-wide results and limits: The diversity represented, both genetic and in exposure history, was limited by few donors. Generation probability values for non-shared clonotypes were lower than those for clonotypes shared by all four donors.

The ends lost 5 bases at V and 3 bases at J; junction bases unmatched: 12. Germline values: CDR1 SEHNR, CDR2 FQNEAQ (reference sequence). The CDR3 runs to 17 residues. Replicate PCRs from sorted subsets contained 200 ng DNA, which is around 30,000 T cell genomes. Data came from immunoSEQ multiplex PCR; TCRdb stores just in-frame clones and leaves some out. The sample yields 1.5 million to 1.9 million clones, nearly 99% seen once. This clone has just one count. The antigen is unknown. The sequenced sample was naive CD4+ T cells sorted from blood. Stated subset: CD45RA+ positively selected. The chain is built from TRBV7-9 and TRBJ2-1; 8 bases match TRBD2. This receptor was identified in a man aged 30 to 45 in good health. The CDR3 DNA reads as TGTGCCAGCAGCCACGGGAGTCTAGCGGGTGACTACAATGAGCAGTTCTTC. Its protein is CASSHGSLAGDYNEQFF.